The 2 T cell receptor beta chains below were found in one sample sequenced in a study of blood T cell repertoires in COVID-19. Clones were read by immunoSEQ multiplex PCR, and TCRdb kept only the in-frame ones, dropping some. The sample gives some 250,000 clones, approximately 91% of which show up once; more than 1% is in the top ten. The sequenced material came from PBMCs or T cells enriched from blood (not recorded which). The source of these receptors is a human donor in a cohort exposed to, infected with or recovered from COVID-19 (not recorded which). The donor label of this sample is uncertain.

This rearrangement joins TRBV7-9 to TRBJ2-2; TRBD1 might be the D (5 bases). Between the trimmed V and J ends, which lost 5 bases and 7 bases, there was a span of 17 bases. The germline V gene has CDR1 SEHNR and CDR2 FQNEAQ (reference sequence). This CDR3 contains 15 residues. The CDR3 coding sequence is TGTGCCAGCAGCCAGAGACAGAAATTAGGCGGGGAGCTGTTTTTT. Translating gives CASSQRQKLGGELFF. Full variable domain (remainder filled in from reference TRBV7-9 and TRBJ2-2): DTGVSQNPRHKITKRGQNVTFRCDPISEHNRLYWYRQTLGQGPEFLTYFQNEAQLEKSRLLSDRFSAERPKGSFSTLEIQRTEQGDSAMYLCASSQRQKLGGELFFGEGSRLTVL.

V is TRBV7-9 and J is TRBJ2-3; tentative D call: TRBD2 (6 bases). Deletions cut 4 bases from V and 1 base from J, with 12 bases between. The germline V gene has CDR1 SEHNR and CDR2 FQNEAQ (reference sequence). The CDR3 totals 15 residues. The CDR3 region has the DNA TGTGCCAGCAGCTCCTTCGCGGGGCGCACAGATACGCAGTATTTT. It translates to CASSSFAGRTDTQYF.